Listed below are T cell receptor beta chains from one sample, sequenced in a study of blood T cell repertoires in COVID-19. Method: immunoSEQ multiplex PCR; TCRdb's copy keeps in-frame clones and lacks some. The sample gives approximately 180,000 clones, roughly nine tenths of which show up once; about 2.1% is in the top ten. Sequencing was performed on PBMCs or T cells enriched from blood (not recorded which). The receptors were gathered from a woman between 35 and 50 years old with acute COVID-19. CDR3s include the opening cysteine and the closing phenylalanine or tryptophan. D genes are given only for firm matches. A row's size may be missing; if present it is once, few, many or a size class.

CDR3 DNA: TGCGCCAGCAGCTTGAGTGGGAGTGAGACCCAGTACTTC
CDR3 protein: CASSLSGSETQYF
V gene: TRBV5-1
J gene: TRBJ2-5
clone size: .
D gene: .

CDR3 DNA: TGTGCCAGCAGTTTAGTGGGGAGGGGTGAAAAACTGTTTTTT
CDR3 protein: CASSLVGRGEKLFF
V gene: TRBV28
J gene: TRBJ1-4
clone size: .
D gene: .

CDR3 DNA: TGTGCCAGCGGGGGGCCTGACAGGGGCGGCTACGAGCAGTACTTC
CDR3 protein: CASGGPDRGGYEQYF
V gene: TRBV2
J gene: TRBJ2-7
clone size: .
D gene: TRBD1

CDR3 DNA: TGCAGCGGGGCACGAGCAGGGGGTGAAGCTTTCTTT
CDR3 protein: CSGARAGGEAFF
V gene: TRBV29-1
J gene: TRBJ1-1
clone size: .
D gene: TRBD1

CDR3 DNA: TGCGCCAGCAGCCAAGAGCGGTACACCTACGAGCAGTACTTC
CDR3 protein: CASSQERYTYEQYF
V gene: TRBV4-3
J gene: TRBJ2-7
clone size: .
D gene: .

CDR3 DNA: TGTGCCAGCAGTGACGGCGGGAGGGCCACAGATACGCAGTATTTT
CDR3 protein: CASSDGGRATDTQYF
V gene: TRBV2
J gene: TRBJ2-3
clone size: .
D gene: TRBD2

CDR3 DNA: TGTGCCAGCACTCCGACTGAGACCTACAATGAGCAGTTCTTC
CDR3 protein: CASTPTETYNEQFF
V gene: TRBV2
J gene: TRBJ2-1
clone size: .
D gene: .

CDR3 DNA: TGTGCCAGCAGTGGCGGGACTAGCGGATTCCAAGAGACCCAGTACTTC
CDR3 protein: CASSGGTSGFQETQYF
V gene: TRBV28
J gene: TRBJ2-5
clone size: .
D gene: TRBD2

CDR3 DNA: TGTGCCAGCAGCTTAGCGTCGGCTAGCGGGAGCAATGAGCAGTTCTTC
CDR3 protein: CASSLASASGSNEQFF
V gene: TRBV7-8
J gene: TRBJ2-1
clone size: once
D gene: TRBD2

CDR3 DNA: TGCGCCAGCAGCCAAGTGGACGGACATAACTATGGCTACACCTTC
CDR3 protein: CASSQVDGHNYGYTF
V gene: TRBV4-1
J gene: TRBJ1-2
clone size: .
D gene: .

CDR3 DNA: TGTGCCAGCAGTTTAGGAGGGCTGGAGCAGTACTTC
CDR3 protein: CASSLGGLEQYF
V gene: TRBV12-3/TRBV12-4
J gene: TRBJ2-7
clone size: .
D gene: .

CDR3 DNA: TGTGCCAGCAGCGTCGGCAGTAGCGGGACCACCTACGAGCAGTACTTC
CDR3 protein: CASSVGSSGTTYEQYF
V gene: TRBV9
J gene: TRBJ2-7
clone size: .
D gene: TRBD2

CDR3 DNA: TGTGCCAGCAGCCAACCGGGACTAGCGAGCACAGATACGCAGTATTTT
CDR3 protein: CASSQPGLASTDTQYF
V gene: TRBV14
J gene: TRBJ2-3
clone size: .
D gene: TRBD2

CDR3 DNA: TGTGCCAGCAGCGCCTATACAGATACGCAGTATTTT
CDR3 protein: CASSAYTDTQYF
V gene: TRBV9
J gene: TRBJ2-3
clone size: .
D gene: .